What follows describes a single T cell receptor (beta chain). V lost 8 bases and J 2 bases, leaving 9 bases between the germline ends. Germline V lookup: CDR1 KGHSH, CDR2 LQKENI. This CDR3 contains 13 residues. Sequencing was performed with immunoSEQ multiplex PCR; in TCRdb, only in-frame clones are kept and a portion is missing. The repertoire holds about 110,000 clones, with roughly four fifths as singletons. These data come from a study of blood T cell repertoires in COVID-19. This receptor was identified in a woman aged 80 or older with acute or convalescent COVID-19. The V gene is TRBV18, the J gene TRBJ2-2; a possible D gene is TRBD1 (6 bases). Sequencing input: peripheral blood. CDR3 protein: CASLDSNTGELFF. Written as DNA, the CDR3 is TGTGCCAGCCTGGACAGTAACACCGGGGAGCTGTTTTTT. The full variable domain, rest sourced from reference TRBV18 and TRBJ2-2, is NAGVMQNPRHLVRRRGQEARLRCSPMKGHSHVYWYRQLPEEGLKFMVYLQKENIIDESGMPKERFSAEFPKEGPSILRIQQVVRGDSAAYFCASLDSNTGELFFGEGSRLTVL.